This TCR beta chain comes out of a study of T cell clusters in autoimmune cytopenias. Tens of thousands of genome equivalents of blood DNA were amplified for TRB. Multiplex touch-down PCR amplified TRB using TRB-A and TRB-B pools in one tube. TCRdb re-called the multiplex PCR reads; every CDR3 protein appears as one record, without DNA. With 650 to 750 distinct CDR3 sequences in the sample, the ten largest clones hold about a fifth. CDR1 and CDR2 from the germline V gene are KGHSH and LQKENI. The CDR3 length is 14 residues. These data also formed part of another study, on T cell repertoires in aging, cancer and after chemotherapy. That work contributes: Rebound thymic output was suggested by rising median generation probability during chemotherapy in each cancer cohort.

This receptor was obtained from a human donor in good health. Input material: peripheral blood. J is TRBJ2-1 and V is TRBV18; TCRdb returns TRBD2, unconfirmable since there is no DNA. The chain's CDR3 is CASSDGIPGGEQFF.